A selection of T cell receptor beta chains follows, all from one sample in a study of blood T cell repertoires in COVID-19. Libraries were prepared by immunoSEQ multiplex PCR; TCRdb keeps only in-frame clonotypes and omits some of them. The table has just over 250,000 clones, more than 90% seen once. The sample taken for sequencing was peripheral blood. The receptors here all came from a person under 35 with COVID-19, enrolled during active disease. Both conserved end residues are part of each CDR3. A D gene is named only where the DNA matches it firmly. Not all rows give a size; the values are once, few, many and, for expanded clones, a class.

j_call v_call clone_size d_call cdr3_aa cdr3_nt
TRBJ2-3 TRBV29-1 . TRBD1 CSVEAGGAYTQYF TGCAGCGTTGAGGCAGGGGGCGCATATACGCAGTATTTT
TRBJ2-5 TRBV7-2 . TRBD2 CASSPRTSGIETQYF TGTGCCAGCAGCCCGCGGACTAGCGGGATTGAGACCCAGTACTTC
TRBJ1-1 TRBV2 . TRBD1 CASSLGQGREAFF TGTGCCAGCAGCCTCGGACAGGGAAGGGAAGCTTTCTTT
TRBJ1-6 TRBV10-3 . . CAISESTGAPLHF TGTGCCATCAGTGAGTCGACAGGTGCACCCCTCCACTTT
TRBJ2-7 TRBV10-3 . TRBD2 CAIEAGQAGEEQYF TGTGCCATCGAGGCAGGGCAAGCGGGAGAGGAGCAGTACTTC
TRBJ1-3 TRBV4-1 . . CASAPAAGNTIYF TGCGCCAGCGCCCCGGCGGCTGGAAACACCATATATTTT
TRBJ2-7 TRBV6-5 . . CASSRTGYEQYF TGTGCCAGCAGCAGAACAGGGTACGAGCAGTACTTC
TRBJ2-7 TRBV9 . . CASSVGGETYEQYF TGTGCCAGCAGCGTAGGCGGGGAGACCTACGAGCAGTACTTC
TRBJ2-1 TRBV11-2 . TRBD2 CASSLGTSGYNEQFF TGTGCCAGCAGCTTAGGGACTAGCGGATACAATGAGCAGTTCTTC
TRBJ2-1 TRBV12-3/TRBV12-4 . . CASSFGGPNEQFF TGTGCCAGCAGTTTCGGAGGCCCTAATGAGCAGTTCTTC
TRBJ2-2 TRBV5-6 . TRBD2 CASSLGTSGTGELFF TGTGCCAGCAGCCTGGGTACTAGCGGAACCGGGGAGCTGTTTTTT
TRBJ2-3 TRBV3-1/TRBV3-2 . TRBD1 CASSHRGQKDTQYF TGTGCCAGCAGCCACAGGGGGCAAAAAGATACGCAGTATTTT
TRBJ2-2 TRBV7-9 . . CASSTSRSGELFF TGTGCCAGCAGCACAAGTCGTTCCGGGGAGCTGTTTTTT
TRBJ2-1 TRBV27 . TRBD2 CASSPGLAGGPVAEQFF TGTGCCAGCAGTCCCGGACTAGCGGGAGGGCCCGTGGCTGAGCAGTTCTTC
TRBJ1-1 TRBV18 . . CASSPAGQNTEAFF TGTGCCAGCTCACCAGCTGGACAGAACACTGAAGCTTTCTTT
TRBJ2-7 TRBV3-1/TRBV3-2 . . CASSRGPNEQYF TGTGCCAGCAGCCGGGGGCCCAACGAGCAGTACTTC
TRBJ2-7 TRBV7-2 . . CASNQRQDYEQYF TGTGCCAGCAACCAAAGGCAGGACTACGAGCAGTACTTC
TRBJ2-1 TRBV12-3/TRBV12-4 . TRBD1 CASSPGQGDEQFF TGTGCCAGCAGCCCGGGACAGGGGGATGAGCAGTTCTTC
TRBJ1-1 TRBV2 few . CASSEITEAFF TGTGCCAGCAGTGAAATAACTGAAGCTTTCTTT
TRBJ2-1 TRBV5-5 . TRBD1 CASSLVGVGTGTDEQFF TGTGCCAGCAGCTTGGTGGGTGTAGGGACAGGGACCGATGAGCAGTTCTTC
TRBJ1-5 TRBV27 . . CASRQYSNQPQHF TGTGCCAGCAGACAGTATAGCAATCAGCCCCAGCATTTT
TRBJ2-1 TRBV5-1 . TRBD2 CASSQTSGNYNEQFF TGCGCCAGCAGCCAGACTAGCGGTAACTACAATGAGCAGTTCTTC
TRBJ2-3 TRBV2 . . CASTSLAFTDTQYF TGTGCCAGCACCTCCCTAGCTTTCACAGATACGCAGTATTTT
TRBJ1-2 TRBV10-3 . TRBD1 CAISESPTGSDYGYTF TGTGCCATCAGTGAGTCTCCGACAGGGAGTGACTATGGCTACACCTTC
TRBJ1-1 TRBV11-2 . . CASSLDRVRGSEAFF TGTGCCAGCAGCTTAGATCGTGTACGGGGGAGCGAAGCTTTCTTT
TRBJ2-7 TRBV5-6 . TRBD1 CASSAGGSYEQYF TGTGCCAGCAGCGCAGGGGGATCCTACGAGCAGTACTTC
TRBJ2-1 TRBV6-2/TRBV6-3 once . CASSVSVRAPNEQFF TGTGCCAGCAGTGTTAGCGTGAGGGCTCCCAATGAGCAGTTCTTC
TRBJ1-1 TRBV6-5 . . CASSPIAGTEAFF TGTGCCAGCAGCCCGATCGCGGGCACTGAAGCTTTCTTT
TRBJ1-2 TRBV27 . . CASRAGGTYYGYTF TGTGCCAGCAGGGCGGGGGGCACCTACTATGGCTACACCTTC
TRBJ2-5 TRBV5-4 . . CASSLRVSQETQYF TGTGCCAGCAGCCTCAGGGTTTCCCAAGAGACCCAGTACTTC
TRBJ1-4 TRBV30 . . CAWSQGGEKLFF TGTGCCTGGAGTCAGGGCGGTGAAAAACTGTTTTTT
TRBJ2-7 TRBV7-9 . TRBD2 CASSPRAGGIEQYF TGTGCCAGCAGCCCTCGGGCGGGAGGTATCGAGCAGTACTTC
TRBJ2-3 TRBV24-1 . TRBD1 CATSSDRVTDTQYF TGTGCCACCAGCTCGGACAGGGTTACAGATACGCAGTATTTT
TRBJ1-4 TRBV11-2 . . CASSLARGTNEKLFF TGTGCCAGCAGCTTAGCCCGGGGAACTAATGAAAAACTGTTTTTT
TRBJ1-4 TRBV7-8 . . CASSPGGHEKLFF TGTGCCAGCAGCCCCGGGGGTCATGAAAAACTGTTTTTT
TRBJ2-3 TRBV21-1 . . CASSYLETSGSTDTQYF TGTGCCAGCAGCTATCTCGAGACTAGCGGGAGCACAGATACGCAGTATTTT
TRBJ2-3 TRBV27 . TRBD2 CASSLYGRAGTDTQYF TGTGCCAGCAGTTTATATGGGAGGGCCGGCACAGATACGCAGTATTTT
TRBJ1-6 TRBV27 . . CASSFRESNSPLHF TGTGCCAGCAGTTTCCGGGAGAGCAATTCACCCCTCCACTTT
TRBJ2-3 TRBV5-1 . . CASGQVGDTQYF TGCGCCAGCGGTCAGGTGGGAGATACGCAGTATTTT
TRBJ2-2 TRBV27 . TRBD1 CATTRTGLNTGELFF TGTGCCACGACACGGACAGGGCTGAACACCGGGGAGCTGTTTTTT